The entry that follows covers one T cell receptor (beta chain) sequence. The data stem from a study of blood T cell repertoires in COVID-19. Study-wide background: Specimens from acute and convalescent COVID-19 originated in the United States, Italy and Spain. T cells, B-cell-depleted T cells, or PBMCs provided the cDNA or gDNA that served as material.

The authors' processing: From reference gene primer amplification, estimates of nucleated cell counts were derived. Method: immunoSEQ multiplex PCR; TCRdb's copy keeps in-frame clones and lacks some. V and J calls and clone size are copied from that table; D and trimming were computed from the DNA. Counted here are some 150,000 clones, about 87% occurring once; the ten biggest clones make up more than 0.8%. Trimming pared 6 bases from V and 0 bases from J, leaving 6 bases between. The CDR3 length is 12 residues. Germline CDR1 MNHEY, CDR2 SVGEGT. The sample consisted of peripheral blood. The chain recombines TRBV6-2 or TRBV6-3 with TRBJ2-7, with D hard to call. The sequence was obtained from a woman aged 45-60 years with acute or convalescent COVID-19. The CDR3 DNA reads as TGTGCCAGCAGCTCTAGCTCCTACGAGCAGTACTTC. This codes for CASSSSSYEQYF.